The 4 T cell receptor beta chains below come from one sample, sequenced in a study of regulatory T cells in long-lasting Graves disease. Time point reported: newly diagnosed GD, antithyroid drugs for less than 3 months. PBMC RNA served as the TCR library source. Libraries of TCR beta came from iRepertoire HTBI primers plus Arm-PCR of CDR3 regions. TCRdb passed the multiplex PCR reads through MiXCR, listing each CDR3 protein once. The data show about 500,000 distinct CDR3 sequences, around 12% seen once. Another study also made use of these data, one on T cells in Graves' hyperthyroidism and ophthalmopathy.

Material: peripheral blood mononuclear cells (PBMCs), obtained at new diagnosis, from a patient treated with antithyroid drugs. The receptor set was obtained from a woman aged 30 to 39 with Graves disease.

With respect to this clonotype: This may be a read error: a much more frequent sequence differs by one nucleotide. The chain carries TRBV11-3 and TRBJ2-1; the D is unclear. Trimming pared 0 bases from V and 8 bases from J, leaving 11 bases between. CDR3 size: 14 residues. Germline CDR1 is SGHNT and CDR2 is YENEEA. The CDR3 DNA reads as TGTGCCAGCAGCTTAGATTTGGCTTACCATGAGCAGTTCTTC. Protein product: CASSLDLAYHEQFF.

This clonotype has a count of ten or more. This sequence joins TRBV2 and TRBJ2-1; 8 nucleotides agree with TRBD2. This CDR3 comprises 14 residues. V lost 7 bases, J lost 4 bases, and 6 bases stayed unmatched. The germline V gene has CDR1 SNHLY and CDR2 FYNNEI. The CDR3 is CASTRLAGYNEQFF. CDR3 bases: TGTGCCAGCACTAGGCTAGCGGGTTACAATGAGCAGTTCTTC.

This clonotype was seen ten or more times. J is TRBJ2-7 and V is TRBV28, with TRBD1 identical over 7 bases. There are 15 residues in the CDR3. CDR1 and CDR2 from the germline V gene are MDHEN and SYDVKM. The V gene end was trimmed by 4 bases and the J gene end by 2 bases; junction bases not matched to a gene: 8. CDR3 nucleotide sequence: TGTGCCAGCAGTTCCACAGGGGCCCCAACCTACGAGCAGTACTTC. Translated, it gives CASSSTGAPTYEQYF.

This clonotype was detected ten times or more. This chain uses TRBV6-1 with TRBJ1-5; 7 bases line up with TRBD1. V shed 4 bases and J 9 bases; nucleotides not matched to a gene: 3. CDR3 length: 12 amino acids. CDR1 MNHNS and CDR2 SASEGT come from the germline V gene. The chain's CDR3 is CASSAGGRPQHF. As DNA, the CDR3 is TGTGCCAGCAGTGCAGGGGGGCGGCCCCAGCATTTT.